This is a list of T cell receptor beta chains from one sample in a study of T cells in Graves' hyperthyroidism and ophthalmopathy. TCRdb fed the multiplex PCR reads into MiXCR, producing one record per CDR3 protein. The table records approximately 150,000 distinct CDR3 sequences, over 7.5% of them present only once. Material: blood. The receptors were gathered from a woman aged 18-35 years with Graves' hyperthyroidism that later progressed to Graves' ophthalmopathy. The CDR3 runs from the conserved cysteine through the conserved F or W.

>TRBJ2-5|TRBV24-1
CATSEFGTGEETQYF
>TRBJ2-2|TRBV30
CAWSTSWTGFTGELFF
>TRBJ1-1|TRBV5-4
CASSFGTQGQGAAFF
>TRBJ1-2|TRBV28
CASRGSRQGNYGYTF
>TRBJ2-7|TRBV5-6
CASSRRLGEQYF
>TRBJ1-6|TRBV4-1
CASSQGPRGPTNSPLHF
>NA|TRBV20-1
CSATTGGDTYNEQYF
>TRBJ1-6|TRBV19
CASSGGRQGNSPLHF
>TRBJ2-3|TRBV24-1
CATSGLASPDTQYF
>TRBJ2-5|TRBV6-1
CASSQRYCYF
>TRBJ2-7|TRBV20-1
CSADRDRADEQYF
>TRBJ1-1|TRBV11-2
CASSPRTGRSTEAFF
>TRBJ2-1|TRBV6-1
CASSEGQGSYNEQFF
>TRBJ1-6|TRBV30
CAWSGQGNSPLHF
>TRBJ1-1|TRBV6-2/TRBV6-3
CASSWEGGIGTEAFF
>TRBJ2-5|TRBV13
CASSLGYAQQETQYF
>TRBJ2-1|TRBV15
CATSNTLSYNEQLF
>TRBJ1-5|TRBV12-3/TRBV12-4
CASSPRTQGSNQPQHF
>TRBJ2-5|TRBV7-3
CASSESGTTQETQYF
>TRBJ2-7|TRBV9
CASSVDGVSYEQYF
>TRBJ2-1|TRBV27
CASSTPGLAGIDEQFF
>TRBJ1-5|TRBV12-3/TRBV12-4
CASAFSNTRWDRDQPQHF
>TRBJ2-5|TRBV24-1
CATSDWGQGVGETQYF
>TRBJ2-1|TRBV20-1
CSARMRASPNEQFF
>TRBJ1-3|TRBV29-1
CSVEGLYSGNTIYF
>TRBJ2-2|TRBV27
CASRSGLSTGELFF
>TRBJ2-6|TRBV27
CASSLSGANVLTF
>TRBJ1-5|TRBV27
CASRYRGFGNQPQHF
>TRBJ1-5|TRBV20-1
CSASEGGWSNQPQHF
>TRBJ2-7|TRBV4-1
CASSQGQGAEEQYF
>TRBJ1-1|TRBV5-1
CASSLSTGTEAFF
>TRBJ1-2|TRBV5-4
CPSRHSQGQGEYGYTF
>TRBJ2-3|TRBV6-1
CAGRAGSTDTQYF
>TRBJ1-1|TRBV7-8
CASSPDGGLNTEAFF
>TRBJ2-3|TRBV5-8
CASSGTELITDTQYF
>TRBJ1-5|TRBV6-1
CASSPVTGGTQPQHF
>TRBJ2-3|TRBV12-3/TRBV12-4
CASSFSSGGPTRTDTQYF
>TRBJ2-7|TRBV29-1
CSVGVRTGMIYEQYF
>TRBJ1-1|TRBV29-1
CSAFRQAATEAFF
>TRBJ1-1|TRBV6-5
CASSYRHMNTEAFF
>TRBJ1-4|TRBV19
CASTMGYREKLFF
>TRBJ1-3|TRBV6-5
CASTKSSGNTIYF
>TRBJ1-5|TRBV28
CASEIGDTNQPQHF
>TRBJ1-2|TRBV6-1
CVEGSLYYGYTF
>TRBJ2-7|TRBV6-1
CASSQTGTGGMSGYEQYF
>TRBJ1-3|TRBV3-1
CASSQSSGNTIYF
>TRBJ2-3|TRBV24-1
CATSDYSDSRKDTQYF
>TRBJ1-4|TRBV12-3/TRBV12-4
CASSLRTGGADEKLFF
>TRBJ2-7|TRBV9
CASSHSGYEQYF
>TRBJ2-7|TRBV15
CATSYDGAYEQYF
>TRBJ1-1|TRBV5-1
CASSNLGRGRNTEAFF
>TRBJ2-1|TRBV29-1
CSVEGTGGNEQFF